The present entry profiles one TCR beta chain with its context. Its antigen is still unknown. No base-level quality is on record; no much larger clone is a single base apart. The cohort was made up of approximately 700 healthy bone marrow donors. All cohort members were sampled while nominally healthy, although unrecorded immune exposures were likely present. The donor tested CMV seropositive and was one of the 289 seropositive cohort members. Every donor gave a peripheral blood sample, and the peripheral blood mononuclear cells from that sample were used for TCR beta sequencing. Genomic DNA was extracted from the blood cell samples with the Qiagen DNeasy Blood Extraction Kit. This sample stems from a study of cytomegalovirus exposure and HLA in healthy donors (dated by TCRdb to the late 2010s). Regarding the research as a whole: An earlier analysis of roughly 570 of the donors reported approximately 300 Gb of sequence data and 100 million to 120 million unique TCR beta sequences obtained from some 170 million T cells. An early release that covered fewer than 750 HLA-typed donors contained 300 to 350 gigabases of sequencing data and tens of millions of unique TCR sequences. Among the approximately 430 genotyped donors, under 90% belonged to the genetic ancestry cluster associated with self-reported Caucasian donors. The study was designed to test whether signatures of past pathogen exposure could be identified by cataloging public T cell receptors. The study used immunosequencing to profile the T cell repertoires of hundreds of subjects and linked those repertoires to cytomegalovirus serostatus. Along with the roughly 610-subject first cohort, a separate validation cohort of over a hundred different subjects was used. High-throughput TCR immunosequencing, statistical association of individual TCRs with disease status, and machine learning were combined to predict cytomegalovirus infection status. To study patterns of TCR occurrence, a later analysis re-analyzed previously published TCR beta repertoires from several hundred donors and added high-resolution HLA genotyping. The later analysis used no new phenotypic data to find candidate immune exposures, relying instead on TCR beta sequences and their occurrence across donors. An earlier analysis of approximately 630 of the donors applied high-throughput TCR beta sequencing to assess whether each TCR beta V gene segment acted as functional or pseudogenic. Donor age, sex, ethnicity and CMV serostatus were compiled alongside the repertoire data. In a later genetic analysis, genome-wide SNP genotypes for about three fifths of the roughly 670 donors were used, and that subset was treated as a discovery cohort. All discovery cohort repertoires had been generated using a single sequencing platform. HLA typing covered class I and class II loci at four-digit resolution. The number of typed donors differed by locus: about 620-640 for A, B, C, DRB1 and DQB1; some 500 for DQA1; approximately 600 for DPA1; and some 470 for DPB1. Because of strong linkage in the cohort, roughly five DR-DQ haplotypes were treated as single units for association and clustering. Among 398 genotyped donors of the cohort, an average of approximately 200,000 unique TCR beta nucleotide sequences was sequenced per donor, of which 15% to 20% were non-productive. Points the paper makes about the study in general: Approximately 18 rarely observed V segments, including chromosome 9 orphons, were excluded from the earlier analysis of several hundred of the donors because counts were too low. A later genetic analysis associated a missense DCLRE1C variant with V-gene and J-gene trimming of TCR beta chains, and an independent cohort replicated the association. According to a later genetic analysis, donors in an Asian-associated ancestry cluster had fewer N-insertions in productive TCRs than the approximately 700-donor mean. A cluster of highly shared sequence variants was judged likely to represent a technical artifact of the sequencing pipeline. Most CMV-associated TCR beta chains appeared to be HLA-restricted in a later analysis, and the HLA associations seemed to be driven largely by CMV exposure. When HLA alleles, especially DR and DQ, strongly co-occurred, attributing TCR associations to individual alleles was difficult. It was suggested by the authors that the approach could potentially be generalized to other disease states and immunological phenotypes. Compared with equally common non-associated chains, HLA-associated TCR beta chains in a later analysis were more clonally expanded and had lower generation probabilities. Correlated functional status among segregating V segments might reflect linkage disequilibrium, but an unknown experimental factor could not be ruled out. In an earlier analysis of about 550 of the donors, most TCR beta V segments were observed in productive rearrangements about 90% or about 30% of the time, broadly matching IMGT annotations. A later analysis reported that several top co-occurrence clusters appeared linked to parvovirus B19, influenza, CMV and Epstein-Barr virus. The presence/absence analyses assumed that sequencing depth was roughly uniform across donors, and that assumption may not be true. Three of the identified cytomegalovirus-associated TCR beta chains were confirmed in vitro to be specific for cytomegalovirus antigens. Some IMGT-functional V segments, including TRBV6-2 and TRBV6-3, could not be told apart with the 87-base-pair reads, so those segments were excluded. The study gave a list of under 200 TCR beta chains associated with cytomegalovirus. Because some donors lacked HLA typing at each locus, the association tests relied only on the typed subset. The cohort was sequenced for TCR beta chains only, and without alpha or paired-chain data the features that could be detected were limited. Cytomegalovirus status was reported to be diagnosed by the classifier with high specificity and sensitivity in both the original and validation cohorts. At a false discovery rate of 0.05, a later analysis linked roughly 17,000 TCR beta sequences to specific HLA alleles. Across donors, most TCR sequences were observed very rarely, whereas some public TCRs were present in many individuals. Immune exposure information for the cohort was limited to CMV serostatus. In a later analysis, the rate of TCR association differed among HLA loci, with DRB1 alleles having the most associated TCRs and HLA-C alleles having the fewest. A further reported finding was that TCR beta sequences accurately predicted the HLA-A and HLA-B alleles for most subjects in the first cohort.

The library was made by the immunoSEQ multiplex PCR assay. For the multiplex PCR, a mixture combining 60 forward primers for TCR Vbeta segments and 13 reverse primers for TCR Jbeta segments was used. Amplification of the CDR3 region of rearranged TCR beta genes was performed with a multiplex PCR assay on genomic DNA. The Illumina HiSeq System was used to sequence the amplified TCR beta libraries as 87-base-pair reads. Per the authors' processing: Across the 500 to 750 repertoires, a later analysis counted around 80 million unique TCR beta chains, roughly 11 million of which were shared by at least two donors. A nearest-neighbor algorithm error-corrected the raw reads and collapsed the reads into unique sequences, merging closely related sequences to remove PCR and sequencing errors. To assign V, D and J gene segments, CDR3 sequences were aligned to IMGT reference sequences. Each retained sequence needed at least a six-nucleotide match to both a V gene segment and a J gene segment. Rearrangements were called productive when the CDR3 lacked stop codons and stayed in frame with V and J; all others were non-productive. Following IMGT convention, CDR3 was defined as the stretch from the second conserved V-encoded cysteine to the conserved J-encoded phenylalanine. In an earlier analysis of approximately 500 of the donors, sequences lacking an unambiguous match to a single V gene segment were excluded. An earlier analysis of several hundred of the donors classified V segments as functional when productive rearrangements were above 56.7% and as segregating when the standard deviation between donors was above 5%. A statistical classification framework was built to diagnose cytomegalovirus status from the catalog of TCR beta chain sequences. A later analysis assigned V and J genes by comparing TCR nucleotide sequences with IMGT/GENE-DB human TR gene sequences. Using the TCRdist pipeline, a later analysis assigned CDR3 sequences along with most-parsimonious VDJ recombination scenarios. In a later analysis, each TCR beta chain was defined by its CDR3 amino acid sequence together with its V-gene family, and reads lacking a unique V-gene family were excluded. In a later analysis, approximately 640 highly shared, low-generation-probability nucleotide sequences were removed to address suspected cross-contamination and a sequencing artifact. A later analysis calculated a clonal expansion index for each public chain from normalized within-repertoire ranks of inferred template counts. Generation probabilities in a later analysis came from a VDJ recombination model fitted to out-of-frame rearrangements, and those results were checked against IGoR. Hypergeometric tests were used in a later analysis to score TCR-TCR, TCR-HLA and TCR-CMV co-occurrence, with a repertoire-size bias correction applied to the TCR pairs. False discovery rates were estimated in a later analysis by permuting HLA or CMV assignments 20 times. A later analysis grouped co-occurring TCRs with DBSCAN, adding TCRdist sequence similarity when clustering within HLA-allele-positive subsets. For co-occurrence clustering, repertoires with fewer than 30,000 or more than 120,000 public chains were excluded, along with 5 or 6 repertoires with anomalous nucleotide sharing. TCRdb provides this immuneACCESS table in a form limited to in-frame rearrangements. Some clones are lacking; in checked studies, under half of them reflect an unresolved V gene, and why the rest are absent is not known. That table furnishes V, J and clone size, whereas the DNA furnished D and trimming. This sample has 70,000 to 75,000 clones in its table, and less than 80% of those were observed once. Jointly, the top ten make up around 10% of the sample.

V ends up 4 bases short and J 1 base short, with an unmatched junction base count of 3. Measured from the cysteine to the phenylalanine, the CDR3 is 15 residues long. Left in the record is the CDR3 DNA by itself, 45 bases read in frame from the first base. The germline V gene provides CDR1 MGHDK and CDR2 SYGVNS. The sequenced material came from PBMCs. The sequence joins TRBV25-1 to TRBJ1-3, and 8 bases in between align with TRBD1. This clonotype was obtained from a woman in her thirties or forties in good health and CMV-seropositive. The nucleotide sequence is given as TGTGCCAGCAGTGTAACAGGGGGATCTGGAAACACCATATATTTT. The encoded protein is CASSVTGGSGNTIYF. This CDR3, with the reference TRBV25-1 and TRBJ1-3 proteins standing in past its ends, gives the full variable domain EADIYQTPRYLVIGTGKKITLECSQTMGHDKMYWYQQDPGMELHLIHYSYGVNSTEKGDLSSESTVSRIRTEHFPLTLESARPSHTSQYLCASSVTGGSGNTIYFGEGSWLTVV.